The following is a T cell receptor (beta chain) sequence with its context. The data derive from a study of T cell changes during pregnancy in multiple sclerosis. CDR1 and CDR2 from the germline V gene are SGHTA and FQGTGA. With 8 bases removed from V and 12 bases from J, the gap between germline ends came to 9 bases. The CDR3 is 9 amino acids. The table came from immunoSEQ multiplex PCR; TCRdb's copy has only in-frame clones and leaves some out. This sample has over 30,000 clones, with about 90% found just once. The rearrangement uses TRBV7-3 and TRBJ2-3; D is ambiguous. Sequences were derived from CD8+ T cells from peripheral blood mononuclear cells, sampled in the third trimester of pregnancy. The clonotype comes from a female donor with multiple sclerosis, enrolled in a pregnancy study. CDR3 region: CASPAPQYF. In nucleotides, the CDR3 is TGTGCCAGCCCAGCGCCCCAGTATTTT.